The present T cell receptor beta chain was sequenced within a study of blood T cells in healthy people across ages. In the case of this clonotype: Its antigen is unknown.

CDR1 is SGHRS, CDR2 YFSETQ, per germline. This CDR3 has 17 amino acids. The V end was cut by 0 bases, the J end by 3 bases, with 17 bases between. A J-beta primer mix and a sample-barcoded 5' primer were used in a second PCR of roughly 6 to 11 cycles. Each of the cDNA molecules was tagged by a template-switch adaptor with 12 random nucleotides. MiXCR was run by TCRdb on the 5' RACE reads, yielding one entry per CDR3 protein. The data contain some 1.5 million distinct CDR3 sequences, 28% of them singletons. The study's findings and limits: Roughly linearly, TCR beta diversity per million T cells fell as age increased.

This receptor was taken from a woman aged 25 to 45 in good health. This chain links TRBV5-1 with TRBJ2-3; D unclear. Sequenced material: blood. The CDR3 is CASSLGHQPRWTDTQYF. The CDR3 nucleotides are TGCGCCAGCAGCTTGGGGCATCAACCCCGCTGGACAGATACGCAGTATTTT.